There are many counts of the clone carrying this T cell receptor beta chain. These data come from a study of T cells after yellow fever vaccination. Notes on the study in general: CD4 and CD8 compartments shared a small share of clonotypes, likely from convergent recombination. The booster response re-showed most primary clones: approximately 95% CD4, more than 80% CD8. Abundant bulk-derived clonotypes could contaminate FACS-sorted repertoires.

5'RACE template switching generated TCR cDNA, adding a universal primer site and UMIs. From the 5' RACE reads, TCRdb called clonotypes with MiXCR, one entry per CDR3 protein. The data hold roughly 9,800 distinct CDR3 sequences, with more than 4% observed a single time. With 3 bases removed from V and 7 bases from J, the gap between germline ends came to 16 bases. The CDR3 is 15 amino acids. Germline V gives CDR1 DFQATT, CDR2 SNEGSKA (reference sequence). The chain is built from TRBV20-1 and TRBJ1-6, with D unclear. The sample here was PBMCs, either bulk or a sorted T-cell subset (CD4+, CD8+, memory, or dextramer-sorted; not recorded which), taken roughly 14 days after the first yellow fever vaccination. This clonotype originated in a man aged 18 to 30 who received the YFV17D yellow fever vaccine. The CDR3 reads CSASGQLLRNSPLHF. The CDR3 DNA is TGCAGTGCTAGCGGGCAGCTCCTTCGGAATTCACCCCTCCACTTT.